This TCR beta chain stems from a study of blood T cell repertoires in COVID-19. At the level of the study: Specimens from acute and convalescent COVID-19 originated in the United States, Italy and Spain. From T cells, B-cell-depleted T cells, or PBMCs came the material, which was cDNA or gDNA.

Per the germline V gene, CDR1 is MDHEN and CDR2 is SYDVKM. With V trimmed by 2 bases and J by 1 base, 1 base remained unmatched. This CDR3 has 15 residues. As handled by the study authors: Cell counts per sample came from amplifying reference gene primers. Some clones are missing from TCRdb's copy, which holds only in-frame ones; the method was immunoSEQ multiplex PCR. That table supplies the V and J calls and clone size; D and trimming were determined from the DNA. The sample has roughly 150,000 clones, 87% seen once. The TCR sequence derives from a human donor in a cohort sampled during active COVID-19. V gene TRBV28 combines with J gene TRBJ2-2, with 7 bases identical to TRBD1. Sequencing used peripheral blood. Here the CDR3 DNA reads TGTGCCAGCAGTTTAAGACAGGGGAACACCGGGGAGCTGTTTTTT. Encoded protein: CASSLRQGNTGELFF.